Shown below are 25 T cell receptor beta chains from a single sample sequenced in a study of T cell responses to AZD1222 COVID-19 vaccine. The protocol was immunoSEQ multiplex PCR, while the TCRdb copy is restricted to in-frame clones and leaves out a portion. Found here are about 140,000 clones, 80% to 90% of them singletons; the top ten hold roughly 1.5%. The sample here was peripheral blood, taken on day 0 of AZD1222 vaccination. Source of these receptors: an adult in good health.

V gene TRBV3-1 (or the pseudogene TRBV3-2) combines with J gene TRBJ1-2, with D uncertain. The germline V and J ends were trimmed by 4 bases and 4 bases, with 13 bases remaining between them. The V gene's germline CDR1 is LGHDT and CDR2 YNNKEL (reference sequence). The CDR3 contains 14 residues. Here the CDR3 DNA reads TGTGCCAGCAGCCGAGACCTAGGGTCCTATGGCTACACCTTC. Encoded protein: CASSRDLGSYGYTF.

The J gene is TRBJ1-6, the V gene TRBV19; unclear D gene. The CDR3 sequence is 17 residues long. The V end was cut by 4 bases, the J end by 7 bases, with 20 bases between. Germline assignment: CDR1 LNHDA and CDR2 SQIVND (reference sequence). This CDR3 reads CASSKSPTDKKNSPLHF. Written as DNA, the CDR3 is TGTGCCAGTAGTAAGAGCCCTACAGATAAGAAGAATTCACCCCTCCACTTT.

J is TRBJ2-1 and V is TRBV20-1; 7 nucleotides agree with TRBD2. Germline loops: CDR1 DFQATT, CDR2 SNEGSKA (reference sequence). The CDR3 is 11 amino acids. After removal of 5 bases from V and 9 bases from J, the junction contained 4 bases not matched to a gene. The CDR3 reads CSASTGGEQFF. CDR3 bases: TGCAGTGCTTCTACGGGGGGTGAGCAGTTCTTC.

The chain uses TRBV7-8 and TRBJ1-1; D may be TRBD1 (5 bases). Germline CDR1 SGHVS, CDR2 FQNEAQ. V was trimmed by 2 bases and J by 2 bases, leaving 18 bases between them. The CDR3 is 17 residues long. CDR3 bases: TGTGCCAGCAGCTTACGAGCATCCGTCAGGGACAACACTGAAGCTTTCTTT. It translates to CASSLRASVRDNTEAFF. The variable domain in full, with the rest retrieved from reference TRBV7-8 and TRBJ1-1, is GAGVSQSPRYKVAKRGQDVALRCDPISGHVSLFWYQQALGQGPEFLTYFQNEAQLDKSGLPSDRFFAERPEGSVSTLKIQRTQQEDSAVYLCASSLRASVRDNTEAFFGQGTRLTVV.

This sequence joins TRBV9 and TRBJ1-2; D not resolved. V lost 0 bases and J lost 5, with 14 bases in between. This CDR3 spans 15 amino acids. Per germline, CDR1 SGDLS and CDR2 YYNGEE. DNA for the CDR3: TGTGCCAGCAGCGTAGAATCGTCCCCCGGGTATGGCTACACCTTC. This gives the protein CASSVESSPGYGYTF.

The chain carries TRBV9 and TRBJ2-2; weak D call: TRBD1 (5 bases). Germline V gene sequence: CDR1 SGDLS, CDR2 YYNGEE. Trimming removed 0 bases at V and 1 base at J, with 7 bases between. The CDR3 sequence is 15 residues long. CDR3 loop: CASSVGQGNTGELFF. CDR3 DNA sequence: TGTGCCAGCAGCGTAGGGCAGGGGAACACCGGGGAGCTGTTTTTT.

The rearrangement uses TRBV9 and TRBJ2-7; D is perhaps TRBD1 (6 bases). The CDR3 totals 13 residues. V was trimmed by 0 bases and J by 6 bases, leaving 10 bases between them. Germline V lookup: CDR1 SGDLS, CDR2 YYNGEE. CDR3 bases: TGTGCCAGCAGCGTAGCAGGGGCTGGCGAGCAGTACTTC. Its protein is CASSVAGAGEQYF.

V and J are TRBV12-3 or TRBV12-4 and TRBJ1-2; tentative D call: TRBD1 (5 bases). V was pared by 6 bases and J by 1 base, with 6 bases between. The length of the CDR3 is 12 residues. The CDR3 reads CASRGLNYGYTF. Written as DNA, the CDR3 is TGTGCCAGCAGGGGACTTAACTATGGCTACACCTTC.

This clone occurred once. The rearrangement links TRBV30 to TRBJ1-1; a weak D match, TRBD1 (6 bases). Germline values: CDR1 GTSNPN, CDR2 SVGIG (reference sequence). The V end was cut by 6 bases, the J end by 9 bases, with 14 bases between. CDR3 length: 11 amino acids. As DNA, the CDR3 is TGTGCCTGCTCGGCAGGGGTTCAAGCTTTCTTT. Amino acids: CACSAGVQAFF.

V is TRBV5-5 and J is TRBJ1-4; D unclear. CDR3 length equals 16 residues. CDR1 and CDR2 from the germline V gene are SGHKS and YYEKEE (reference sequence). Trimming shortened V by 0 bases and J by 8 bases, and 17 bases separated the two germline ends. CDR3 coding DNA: TGTGCCAGCAGCTTGGCCGAAGGGCGGGGATTGGAAAAACTGTTTTTT. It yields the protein CASSLAEGRGLEKLFF. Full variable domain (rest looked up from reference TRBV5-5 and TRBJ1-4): DAGVTQSPTHLIKTRGQQVTLRCSPISGHKSVSWYQQVLGQGPQFIFQYYEKEERGRGNFPDRFSARQFPNYSSELNVNALLLGDSALYLCASSLAEGRGLEKLFFGSGTQLSVL.

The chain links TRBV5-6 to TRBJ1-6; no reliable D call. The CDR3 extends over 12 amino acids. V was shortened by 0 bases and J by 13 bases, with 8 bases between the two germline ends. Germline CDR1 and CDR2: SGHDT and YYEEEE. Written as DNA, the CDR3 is TGTGCCAGCAGCTTGGGTCGATCCCCCCTCCACTTT. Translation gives CASSLGRSPLHF.

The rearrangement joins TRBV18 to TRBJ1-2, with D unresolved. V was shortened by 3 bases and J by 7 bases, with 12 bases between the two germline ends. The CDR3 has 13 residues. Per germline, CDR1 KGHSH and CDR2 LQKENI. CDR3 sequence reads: CASSPDMGSGYTF. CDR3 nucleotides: TGTGCCAGCTCACCTGACATGGGTAGTGGCTACACCTTC.

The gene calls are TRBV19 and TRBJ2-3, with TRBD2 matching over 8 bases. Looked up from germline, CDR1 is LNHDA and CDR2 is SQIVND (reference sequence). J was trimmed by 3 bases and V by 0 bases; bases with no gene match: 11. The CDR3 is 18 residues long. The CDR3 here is CASSIDGGLAGRTDTQYF. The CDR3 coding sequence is TGTGCCAGTAGTATAGATGGAGGTTTAGCGGGAAGAACAGATACGCAGTATTTT.

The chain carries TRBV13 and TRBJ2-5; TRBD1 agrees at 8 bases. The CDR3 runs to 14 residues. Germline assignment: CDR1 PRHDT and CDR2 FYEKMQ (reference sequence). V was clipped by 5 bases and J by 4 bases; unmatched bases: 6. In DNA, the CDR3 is TGTGCCAGCAGCCTCGGACAGGGTGGAGAGACCCAGTACTTC. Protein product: CASSLGQGGETQYF.

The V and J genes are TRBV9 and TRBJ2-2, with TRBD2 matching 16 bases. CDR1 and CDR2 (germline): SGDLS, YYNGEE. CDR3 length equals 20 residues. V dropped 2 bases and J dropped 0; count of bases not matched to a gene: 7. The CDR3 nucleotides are TGTGCCAGCAGCGTCCATGGGACTAGCGGGAGGGAGTCGAACACCGGGGAGCTGTTTTTT. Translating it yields CASSVHGTSGRESNTGELFF.

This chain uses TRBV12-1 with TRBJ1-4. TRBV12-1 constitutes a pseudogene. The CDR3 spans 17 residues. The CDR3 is CASRPLLSWGINEKLFF. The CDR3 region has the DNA TGTGCCAGCAGGCCGCTGTTAAGTTGGGGGATTAATGAAAAACTGTTTTTT.

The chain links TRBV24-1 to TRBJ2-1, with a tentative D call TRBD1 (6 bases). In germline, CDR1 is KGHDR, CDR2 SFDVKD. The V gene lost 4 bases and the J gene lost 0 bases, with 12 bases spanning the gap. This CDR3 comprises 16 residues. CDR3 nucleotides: TGTGCCACCAGTGAAACTACAGGGAGCTCCTACAATGAGCAGTTCTTC. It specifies CATSETTGSSYNEQFF.

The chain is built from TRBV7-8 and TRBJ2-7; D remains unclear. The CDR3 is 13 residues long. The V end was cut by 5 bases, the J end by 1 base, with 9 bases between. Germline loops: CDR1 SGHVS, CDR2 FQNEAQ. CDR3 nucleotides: TGTGCCAGCAGCCTCGGTAGGTCCTACGAGCAGTACTTC. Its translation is CASSLGRSYEQYF.

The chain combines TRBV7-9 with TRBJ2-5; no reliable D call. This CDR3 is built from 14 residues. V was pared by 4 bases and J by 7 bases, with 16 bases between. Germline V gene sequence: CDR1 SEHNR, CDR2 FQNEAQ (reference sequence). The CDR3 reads CASSSRTLIGTQYF. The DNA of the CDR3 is TGTGCCAGCAGCTCCAGGACCTTGATCGGGACCCAGTACTTC.

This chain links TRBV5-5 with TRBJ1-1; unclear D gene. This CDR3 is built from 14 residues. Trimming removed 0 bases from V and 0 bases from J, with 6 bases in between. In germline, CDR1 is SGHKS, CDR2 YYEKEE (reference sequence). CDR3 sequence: CASSLDSMNTEAFF. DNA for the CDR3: TGTGCCAGCAGCTTGGACAGCATGAACACTGAAGCTTTCTTT.

CDR3 sequence: CATSRLGEQFF. The DNA of the CDR3 is TGTGCCACCAGCAGACTAGGAGAGCAGTTCTTC. The chain couples TRBV15 to TRBJ2-1, with D hard to call. The germline V and J ends were trimmed by 2 bases and 10 bases, with 6 bases remaining between them. CDR1 is LNHNV and CDR2 is YYDKDF in the germline V gene (reference sequence). This CDR3 region has 11 residues.

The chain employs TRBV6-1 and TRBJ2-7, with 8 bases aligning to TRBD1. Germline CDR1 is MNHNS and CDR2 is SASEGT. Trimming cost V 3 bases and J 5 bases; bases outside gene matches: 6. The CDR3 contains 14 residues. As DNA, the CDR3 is TGTGCCAGCAGTGAGGCAGGGACAGGTGACGAGCAGTACTTC. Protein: CASSEAGTGDEQYF.

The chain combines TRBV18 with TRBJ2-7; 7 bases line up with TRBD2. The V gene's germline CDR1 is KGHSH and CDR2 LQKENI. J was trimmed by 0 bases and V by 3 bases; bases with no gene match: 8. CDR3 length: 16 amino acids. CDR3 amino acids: CASSPYKGTTSYEQYF. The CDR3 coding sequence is TGTGCCAGCTCACCTTATAAAGGGACTACCTCCTACGAGCAGTACTTC. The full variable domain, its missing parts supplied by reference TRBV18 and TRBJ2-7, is NAGVMQNPRHLVRRRGQEARLRCSPMKGHSHVYWYRQLPEEGLKFMVYLQKENIIDESGMPKERFSAEFPKEGPSILRIQQVVRGDSAAYFCASSPYKGTTSYEQYFGPGTRLTVT.

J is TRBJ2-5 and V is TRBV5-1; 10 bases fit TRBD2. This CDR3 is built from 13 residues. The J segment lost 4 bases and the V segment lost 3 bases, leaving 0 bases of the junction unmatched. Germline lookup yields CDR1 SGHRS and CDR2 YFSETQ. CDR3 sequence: CASSSSGGETQYF. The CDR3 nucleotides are TGCGCCAGCAGCTCTAGCGGGGGAGAGACCCAGTACTTC.

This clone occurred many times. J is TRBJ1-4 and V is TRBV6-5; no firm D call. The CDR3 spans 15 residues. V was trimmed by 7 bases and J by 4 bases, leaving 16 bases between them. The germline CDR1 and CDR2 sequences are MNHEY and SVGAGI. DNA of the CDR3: TGTGCCAGCACCGCGTTGGACGGAAGTAATGAAAAACTGTTTTTT. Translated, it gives CASTALDGSNEKLFF.